These 27 T cell receptor beta chains were all obtained from the same sample, sequenced in a study of CD8+ T cells in alopecia areata. Sequencing relied on a cDNA template that was reverse transcribed from extracted RNA. The method was immunoSEQ multiplex PCR; TCRdb's version includes in-frame clones alone and lacks a portion of them. The profile shows around 100,000 clones, 65% to 90% of them singletons. The treatment denotes: oral pan-JAK inhibitor, 5-10 mg twice daily. Here the sequenced sample was CD8+ T cells sorted from blood, taken at roughly week 30, from a patient treated with tofacitinib. The receptors derive from a human donor with alopecia areata.

On this clone: Within the sample, other DNA sequences also encode this same CDR3. The rearrangement uses TRBV2 and TRBJ2-7; D gene uncertain. CDR1 SNHLY and CDR2 FYNNEI come from the germline V gene. Trimming stripped 6 bases from V and 3 bases from J, with 3 bases between. This CDR3 has 10 residues. The CDR3 sequence: CASRGYEQYF. CDR3 coding DNA: TGTGCCAGCAGGGGCTACGAGCAGTACTTC.

V and J are TRBV19 and TRBJ2-2; the D call may be TRBD1 or TRBD2 (6 bases each). This CDR3 is built from 15 residues. Trimming shortened V by 5 bases and J by 6 bases, and 16 bases separated the two germline ends. Germline CDR1 reads LNHDA; CDR2 reads SQIVND (reference sequence). As DNA, the CDR3 is TGTGCCAGTAGTCCTCTGGGGGGCACGGCCGGGGAGCTGTTTTTT. Amino acid sequence: CASSPLGGTAGELFF.

The rearrangement uses TRBV7-9 and TRBJ2-2; 11 nucleotides match TRBD2. The length of the CDR3 is 19 residues. CDR1 is SEHNR and CDR2 is FQNEAQ in the germline V gene (reference sequence). V gave up 5 bases and J gave up 2 bases; unmatched junction bases: 13. The CDR3 coding sequence is TGTGCCAGCAGCCCTCCACTAGCGGGAGTTCCCCATAACACCGGGGAGCTGTTTTTT. This gives the protein CASSPPLAGVPHNTGELFF.

V is TRBV4-1 and J is TRBJ2-7; perhaps D is TRBD1 or TRBD2 (5 bases each). The CDR3 totals 15 residues. Per the germline V gene, CDR1 is MGHRA and CDR2 is YSYEKL. V was cut by 1 base and J by 7 bases, with 17 bases left in between. CDR3 DNA sequence: TGCGCCAGCAGCCAAGCGGGGCCCCTAGCTGGAGAGCAGTACTTC. It encodes CASSQAGPLAGEQYF.

The chain links TRBV7-9 to TRBJ2-5; D call uncertain. Germline-derived CDR1 and CDR2 are SEHNR and FQNEAQ (reference sequence). V was cut by 5 bases and J by 5 bases, with 24 bases left in between. This CDR3 has 17 residues. For the CDR3, the DNA is TGTGCCAGCAGCGAACCCATTACGACACCCGAAGGGGAGACCCAGTACTTC. Residues: CASSEPITTPEGETQYF. Full variable domain (missing parts from reference TRBV7-9 and TRBJ2-5): DTGVSQNPRHKITKRGQNVTFRCDPISEHNRLYWYRQTLGQGPEFLTYFQNEAQLEKSRLLSDRFSAERPKGSFSTLEIQRTEQGDSAMYLCASSEPITTPEGETQYFGPGTRLLVL.

The gene calls are TRBV7-9 and TRBJ1-5, with D maybe TRBD1 (5 bases). Trimming pared 5 bases from V and 7 bases from J, leaving 9 bases between. The CDR3 loop spans 12 amino acids. CDR1 is SEHNR and CDR2 is FQNEAQ in the germline V gene (reference sequence). The DNA of the CDR3 is TGTGCCAGCAGCCCAGAGGGGCAGCCCCAGCATTTT. It yields the protein CASSPEGQPQHF.

This clone was found a few times. This chain connects TRBV6-1 to TRBJ1-2; 7 nucleotides agree with TRBD1. The CDR3 loop spans 12 amino acids. V was clipped by 10 bases and J by 6 bases; unmatched bases: 8. CDR1 is MNHNS, CDR2 SASEGT, per germline. Written as DNA, the CDR3 is TGTGCCACCAGACAGGGTTGGGATGGCTACACCTTC. Translating it yields CATRQGWDGYTF.

The chain uses TRBV19 and TRBJ2-7; no clear D gene. Germline values: CDR1 LNHDA, CDR2 SQIVND (reference sequence). Deletions cut 5 bases from V and 3 bases from J, with 11 bases between. CDR3 length equals 13 residues. CDR3 sequence: CASSLNPGYEQYF. CDR3 nucleotides: TGTGCCAGTAGTCTTAACCCGGGCTACGAGCAGTACTTC.

The V and J genes are TRBV5-6 and TRBJ2-7; D tentatively reads TRBD1 or TRBD2 (7 bases each). Looked up from germline, CDR1 is SGHDT and CDR2 is YYEEEE. Between the trimmed V and J ends, which lost 4 bases and 6 bases, there was a span of 17 bases. The CDR3 runs 14 residues. The CDR3 DNA follows: TGTGCCAGCAGCCAAGGGAGGGGGCGAAGCGAGCAGTACTTC. The encoded protein is CASSQGRGRSEQYF.

The J gene is TRBJ2-1, the V gene TRBV10-3, with no clear D. The CDR3 is 17 residues long. The V gene's germline CDR1 is ENHRY and CDR2 SYGVKD. Trimming took 2 bases from V and 4 from J, leaving 18 bases between them. The CDR3 sequence: CAISERARRRPYNEQFF. The CDR3 DNA is TGTGCCATCAGTGAGCGAGCCAGGCGGCGCCCTTACAATGAGCAGTTCTTC.

This sequence joins TRBV5-5 and TRBJ2-7; D gene uncertain. The V end lost 1 base, the J end lost 7 bases, and 6 bases lay between the germline ends. Germline-derived CDR1 and CDR2 are SGHKS and YYEKEE (reference sequence). The CDR3 loop spans 11 amino acids. DNA of the CDR3: TGTGCCAGCAGCTTGAATGAAGAGCAGTACTTC. Translating it yields CASSLNEEQYF.

To note about this clone: Relative to the germline gene, one junction end is altered; a read error may explain this. The chain is built from TRBV4-1 and TRBJ2-5; D not resolved. Germline CDR1 MGHRA, CDR2 YSYEKL. This CDR3 region has 14 residues. The CDR3 reads CANSQDQGQETQYF. The CDR3 DNA reads TGCGCCAACAGCCAAGATCAAGGTCAAGAGACCCAGTACTTC.

The V call is TRBV23-1, the J call TRBJ2-3; 13 bases match TRBD2. TRBV23-1 is designated an ORF whose function remains uncertain. The junction had 3 bases not matched to a gene; V was cut back by 6 bases and J by 3 bases. The CDR3 has 15 amino acids. CDR3 loop: CASSQTSGRTDTQYF. CDR3 nucleotide sequence: TGCGCCAGCAGCCAGACTAGCGGGAGGACAGATACGCAGTATTTT.

This chain uses TRBV6-5 with TRBJ2-7; 7 bases are a match to TRBD2. The CDR3 is 13 residues long. Losses at the gene ends were 10 bases for V and 6 bases for J; bases not matched to a gene: 12. The germline CDR1 and CDR2 sequences are MNHEY and SVGAGI. CDR3 nucleotide sequence: TGTGCCACGACCGGGACTACGGGGAGCGAGCAGTACTTC. This sequence encodes CATTGTTGSEQYF.

This clone was observed a few times. This sequence joins TRBV6-4 and TRBJ2-3; 9 nucleotides line up with TRBD1. The CDR3 totals 15 residues. The junction had 5 bases not matched to a gene; V was cut back by 5 bases and J by 2 bases. Germline V gene sequence: CDR1 MRHNA, CDR2 SNTAGT. The CDR3 here is CASSHTGGDTDTQYF. The CDR3 DNA sequence: TGTGCCAGCAGTCACACAGGGGGCGACACAGATACGCAGTATTTT.

In the case of this clone: Germline and junction disagree at one end, which may indicate a read error. This rearrangement joins TRBV19 to TRBJ2-1; possibly TRBD2 for D (6 bases). The V gene's germline CDR1 is LNHDA and CDR2 SQIVND (reference sequence). This CDR3 comprises 16 residues. CDR3 nucleotide sequence: TGTGCAAGTACTTCTAAAGGGACTTTTGAAGATGGTGAGCAGTTCTTC. Translation gives CASTSKGTFEDGEQFF.

The CDR3 loop is CASSQDSGSDQPQHF. As DNA, the CDR3 is TGCGCCAGCAGCCAAGATTCGGGGTCCGATCAGCCCCAGCATTTT. The chain employs TRBV4-1 and TRBJ1-5; unclear D gene. Germline V gene lookup returns CDR1 MGHRA and CDR2 YSYEKL. The V and J ends lost 0 bases and 5 bases respectively, with 11 bases between them. The CDR3 has 15 amino acids.

This clone was observed once. V is TRBV27 and J is TRBJ2-2; 11 bases fit TRBD1. Germline lookup yields CDR1 MNHEY and CDR2 SMNVEV (reference sequence). V shed 4 bases, J shed 7 bases, and the junction held 17 bases outside the gene matches. The CDR3 is 19 amino acids. CDR3 sequence (DNA): TGTGCCAGCAGTTCGGCGGACAGGGGGCGTCTTGTGAAGGGCGGGGAGCTGTTTTTT. Its protein is CASSSADRGRLVKGGELFF.

The chain carries TRBV5-6 and TRBJ2-2; D is possibly TRBD1 (5 bases). The CDR3 covers 16 residues. CDR1 and CDR2 from the germline V gene are SGHDT and YYEEEE. Trimming removed 1 base at V and 3 bases at J, with 13 bases between. The CDR3: CASSLRSQVDTGELFF. The CDR3 DNA sequence: TGTGCCAGCAGCTTGCGTTCACAGGTAGACACCGGGGAGCTGTTTTTT.

The chain recombines TRBV5-6 with TRBJ2-2; D is perhaps TRBD1 (6 bases). CDR1 and CDR2 (germline): SGHDT, YYEEEE. The V gene lost 0 bases and the J gene lost 1 base, with 13 bases spanning the gap. This CDR3 spans 17 amino acids. The CDR3 coding sequence is TGTGCCAGCAGCTTGGCCGACAGGCAATGGAACACCGGGGAGCTGTTTTTT. Protein: CASSLADRQWNTGELFF. Looking up the rest from reference TRBV5-6 and TRBJ2-2 gives the full variable domain: DAGVTQSPTHLIKTRGQQVTLRCSPKSGHDTVSWYQQALGQGPQFIFQYYEEEERQRGNFPDRFSGHQFPNYSSELNVNALLLGDSALYLCASSLADRQWNTGELFFGEGSRLTVL.

The chain joins TRBV9 to TRBJ1-2, with TRBD1 as a possible D gene (5 bases). The V gene lost 5 bases and the J gene lost 8 bases, with 25 bases spanning the gap. The CDR3 length is 16 residues. CDR1 is SGDLS, CDR2 YYNGEE, per germline. In DNA, the CDR3 is TGTGCCAGCAGTCAAGGGTCGGGACTCTCGAAGGGAGGCTACACCTTC. Translating it yields CASSQGSGLSKGGYTF.

This clone was seen once. The V and J genes are TRBV7-9 and TRBJ2-1; no reliable D call. The CDR3 totals 15 residues. Per the germline V gene, CDR1 is SEHNR and CDR2 is FQNEAQ (reference sequence). V lost 1 base and J lost 6, with 13 bases in between. The CDR3, as DNA: TGTGCCAGCAGCTTAGAGGTCCGGTTGGGCAATGAGCAGTTCTTC. Its translation is CASSLEVRLGNEQFF. The variable domain in full, with the rest retrieved from reference TRBV7-9 and TRBJ2-1, is DTGVSQNPRHKITKRGQNVTFRCDPISEHNRLYWYRQTLGQGPEFLTYFQNEAQLEKSRLLSDRFSAERPKGSFSTLEIQRTEQGDSAMYLCASSLEVRLGNEQFFGPGTRLTVL.

The chain employs TRBV29-1 and TRBJ2-7; possible D gene TRBD2, 5 bases. The CDR3 extends over 11 amino acids. Per germline, CDR1 SQVTM and CDR2 ANQGSEA. Between the trimmed V and J ends, which lost 4 bases and 5 bases, there was a span of 9 bases. The CDR3 here is CSVGLGDEQYF. CDR3 nucleotide sequence: TGCAGCGTTGGATTGGGAGACGAGCAGTACTTC.

The chain joins TRBV5-6 to TRBJ2-7; weak D call: TRBD2 (6 bases). Between the trimmed V and J ends, which lost 1 base and 9 bases, there was a span of 14 bases. CDR1 is SGHDT and CDR2 is YYEEEE in the germline V gene. This CDR3 contains 13 residues. In nucleotides, the CDR3 is TGTGCCAGCAGCTTGCCCAGCGGGCAGAGGCAGTACTTC. It codes for CASSLPSGQRQYF.

The rearrangement links TRBV2 to TRBJ2-1; D possibly corresponds to TRBD1 (5 bases). From germline, CDR1 is SNHLY and CDR2 FYNNEI. V was shortened by 6 bases and J by 2 bases, with 20 bases between the two germline ends. The CDR3 contains 17 residues. In nucleotides, the CDR3 is TGTGCCAGCAGCCCGCTCTGGGGCCAGGGTCCCTACAATGAGCAGTTCTTC. It yields the protein CASSPLWGQGPYNEQFF.

The chain combines TRBV29-1 with TRBJ2-7; D is possibly TRBD2 (6 bases). The V gene lost 4 bases and the J gene lost 7 bases, with 17 bases spanning the gap. The CDR3 length is 13 residues. CDR1 is SQVTM and CDR2 is ANQGSEA in the germline V gene. The DNA of the CDR3 is TGCAGCGTTGTAGGCGGGAATGGAGGGGAGCAGTACTTC. It specifies CSVVGGNGGEQYF.

This clone has a single count. This chain links TRBV11-1 with TRBJ2-7; D remains ambiguous. This CDR3 is 12 amino acids long. The germline gives CDR1 SGHAT, CDR2 FQDESV (reference sequence). Trimming left V 8 bases short and J 2 bases short, with 10 bases between. The CDR3 reads CASESRPYEQYF. The CDR3 DNA reads as TGTGCCAGCGAAAGCCGGCCCTACGAGCAGTACTTC. Combining the CDR3 with reference TRBV11-1 and TRBJ2-7 gives the whole variable domain EAEVAQSPRYKITEKSQAVAFWCDPISGHATLYWYRQILGQGPELLVQFQDESVVDDSQLPKDRFSAERLKGVDSTLKIQPAELGDSAMYLCASESRPYEQYFGPGTRLTVT.